The T cell receptor beta chain under discussion was sequenced for a study of T cell responses to AZD1222 COVID-19 vaccine. Profiled with immunoSEQ multiplex PCR; TCRdb holds only in-frame clones, not every one. The sample holds roughly 130,000 clones, about nine tenths seen once. Overall study results and limits: Receipt of two AZD1222 doses was followed by a rise in Spike-specific TCR breadth and depth. Along spike, vaccine-associated CD4 TCRs were found throughout, with dominance at 160-218 and 743-854.

This clone was observed a few times. Its cognate antigen is unknown. The sample here was peripheral blood, taken on day 0 of AZD1222 vaccination. The TCR comes from an adult in good health.

CDR3 coding DNA: TGTGCCAGCAGCCGGACGGGGAGGAACAATCAGCCCCAGCATTTT. It yields the protein CASSRTGRNNQPQHF. The chain has TRBV3-1 (or the pseudogene TRBV3-2) and TRBJ1-5; D unclear. Trimming shortened V by 4 bases and J by 3 bases, and 13 bases separated the two germline ends. The CDR3 extends over 15 amino acids. Germline V gene sequence: CDR1 LGHDT, CDR2 YNNKEL (reference sequence).